The 21 T cell receptor beta chains listed next were all sequenced from one sample in a study of blood T cell repertoires in COVID-19. Assay: immunoSEQ multiplex PCR; the TCRdb copy retains only in-frame clones and omits some. This table holds approximately 50,000 clones, 85% found once. Sequences were obtained from peripheral blood. These receptors were obtained from a man aged 55 to 70 with acute or convalescent COVID-19.

The CDR3, as DNA: TGTGCCAGTACCGGACTAGCGAGCCTCTCGGGGAATGAGCAGTTCTTC. Encoded protein: CASTGLASLSGNEQFF. The J gene is TRBJ2-1, the V gene TRBV19, with 9 nucleotides matching TRBD2. The J segment lost 7 bases and the V segment lost 7 bases, leaving 14 bases of the junction unmatched. Germline-derived CDR1 and CDR2 are LNHDA and SQIVND (reference sequence). The CDR3 is 16 residues long. Full variable domain (rest looked up from reference TRBV19 and TRBJ2-1): DGGITQSPKYLFRKEGQNVTLSCEQNLNHDAMYWYRQDPGQGLRLIYYSQIVNDFQKGDIAEGYSVSREKKESFPLTVTSAQKNPTAFYLCASTGLASLSGNEQFFGPGTRLTVL.

The chain employs TRBV27 and TRBJ1-1, with a possible D match to TRBD1 (6 bases). This CDR3 is built from 16 residues. Between the trimmed V and J ends, which lost 4 bases and 4 bases, there was a span of 19 bases. Germline CDR1 and CDR2: MNHEY and SMNVEV (reference sequence). This CDR3 reads CASSSRRQARGTEAFF. CDR3 sequence (DNA): TGTGCCAGCAGTTCCCGAAGACAGGCGAGAGGCACTGAAGCTTTCTTT.

This chain joins TRBV7-9 and TRBJ1-3; D gene unclear. In germline, CDR1 is SEHNR, CDR2 FQNEAQ (reference sequence). V was shortened by 2 bases and J by 8 bases, with 10 bases between the two germline ends. The CDR3 has 13 amino acids. The CDR3 sequence is CASSLNTRDTIYF. Written as DNA, the CDR3 is TGTGCCAGCAGCTTAAACACTCGGGACACCATATATTTT.

The CDR3 here is CASSLFGGSLQETQYF. DNA of the CDR3: TGTGCCAGCAGCTTATTCGGCGGGAGCCTCCAAGAGACCCAGTACTTC. The rearrangement joins TRBV7-3 to TRBJ2-5; 7 positions match TRBD2. Germline CDR1 is SGHTA and CDR2 is FQGTGA. CDR3 length equals 16 residues. The V gene end was trimmed by 2 bases and the J gene end by 1 base; junction bases not matched to a gene: 7.

The chain carries TRBV4-2 and TRBJ1-4; 7 bases align to TRBD1. The CDR3 is made up of 16 amino acids. Germline V gene data show CDR1 as LGHNA and CDR2 as YNFKEQ. Losses at the gene ends were 3 bases for V and 2 bases for J; bases not matched to a gene: 6. The CDR3, as DNA: TGTGCCAGCAGCCAGGGGATGGGACAGACTAATGAAAAACTGTTTTTT. Its protein product is CASSQGMGQTNEKLFF.

This clone appeared once. The junction departs from germline at one end; a sequencing error may be responsible. V usage is TRBV28 and J usage is TRBJ2-7; 7 bases are shared with TRBD2. Looked up from germline, CDR1 is MDHEN and CDR2 is SYDVKM. The CDR3 extends over 15 amino acids. The CDR3 DNA reads as TGTGCCAGCACCCGGGGAGGGAGCCCCTCCCACGAGCAGTACTTC. This translates into CASTRGGSPSHEQYF.

This rearrangement joins TRBV15 to TRBJ2-3; TRBD2 agrees at 9 bases. The V gene's germline CDR1 is LNHNV and CDR2 YYDKDF (reference sequence). The junction had 15 bases not matched to a gene; V was cut back by 5 bases and J by 6 bases. The CDR3 extends over 17 amino acids. CDR3 DNA sequence: TGTGCCACCAGCTCACGTCGGGCTAGCGGGATTGCGGATACGCAGTATTTT. Its translation: CATSSRRASGIADTQYF.

The rearrangement joins TRBV7-3 to TRBJ1-1, with TRBD1 identical over 7 bases. V gave up 3 bases and J gave up 4 bases; unmatched junction bases: 5. CDR1 SGHTA and CDR2 FQGTGA come from the germline V gene. The CDR3 has 14 residues. The CDR3 nucleotides are TGTGCCAGCAGCTTTTCCGAGGGGGCCACTGAAGCTTTCTTT. Protein sequence: CASSFSEGATEAFF. The variable domain in full, completed from reference TRBV7-3 and TRBJ1-1, reads GAGVSQTPSNKVTEKGKYVELRCDPISGHTALYWYRQSLGQGPEFLIYFQGTGAADDSGLPNDRFFAVRPEGSVSTLKIQRTERGDSAVYLCASSFSEGATEAFFGQGTRLTVV.

The chain joins TRBV7-8 to TRBJ1-2; D is ambiguous. CDR3 length: 16 amino acids. V shed 2 bases and J shed 0 bases, with 13 bases lying between them. The germline gives CDR1 SGHVS, CDR2 FQNEAQ. CDR3 in amino acids: CASSLIRGKANYGYTF. The CDR3 bases are TGTGCCAGCAGCTTAATTCGGGGAAAAGCTAACTATGGCTACACCTTC.

This clone has only a few counts. The chain uses TRBV7-9 and TRBJ2-3, with 14 bases aligning to TRBD2. This CDR3 comprises 17 residues. Per the germline V gene, CDR1 is SEHNR and CDR2 is FQNEAQ (reference sequence). V lost 5 bases and J lost 4; bases outside the gene matches: 8. The CDR3 coding sequence is TGTGCCAGCAGCCGAGGACTAGCGGGAGGTGTGGCAGATACGCAGTATTTT. Its translation is CASSRGLAGGVADTQYF.

CDR3 DNA: TGTGCCAGCACCACCGGAGGCGAGCAGTACTTC. Translation: CASTTGGEQYF. The chain couples TRBV6-5 to TRBJ2-7; D is perhaps TRBD2 (5 bases). The V gene lost 7 bases and the J gene lost 6 bases, with 10 bases spanning the gap. CDR3 size: 11 residues. Germline V CDR1 and CDR2: MNHEY, SVGAGI.

This clone was recorded a few times. The rearrangement links TRBV11-2 to TRBJ2-3; the D gene is possibly TRBD1 (5 bases). Germline CDR1 is SGHAT and CDR2 is FQNNGV. The length of the CDR3 is 15 residues. V lost 3 bases and J lost 2, with 12 bases in between. CDR3 coding DNA: TGTGCCAGCAGCTTTCAAAGGGGATACACAGATACGCAGTATTTT. Protein: CASSFQRGYTDTQYF.

The chain recombines TRBV7-2 with TRBJ2-2; the match to TRBD1 covers 7 bases. The trim removed 5 bases at V and 3 bases at J, leaving 6 bases unmatched. Looked up from germline, CDR1 is SGHTA and CDR2 is FQGNSA. The CDR3 runs to 15 residues. The CDR3 region has the DNA TGTGCCAGCAGCCTAGGACAGGCCTACACCGGGGAGCTGTTTTTT. It yields the protein CASSLGQAYTGELFF.

This chain joins TRBV6-1 and TRBJ2-4, with 7 bases fitting TRBD2. Trimming at V came to 2 bases and at J to 5 bases, leaving 9 bases not matched to a gene. The CDR3 has 16 residues. Germline CDR1 is MNHNS and CDR2 is SASEGT. The CDR3 region has the DNA TGTGCCAGCAGTGAATTGGACGGGAGGTACCAAAACATTCAGTACTTC. It yields the protein CASSELDGRYQNIQYF.

The chain uses TRBV28 and TRBJ2-7; 8 bases line up with TRBD1. The length of the CDR3 is 15 residues. Unmatched junction bases numbered 12, after V lost 6 bases and J lost 5 bases. Germline V lookup: CDR1 MDHEN, CDR2 SYDVKM. CDR3 sequence reads: CASRTGAGGSHEQYF. CDR3 in DNA: TGTGCCAGCAGGACAGGGGCCGGGGGTTCCCACGAGCAGTACTTC. The full variable domain, completed using reference TRBV28 and TRBJ2-7, is DVKVTQSSRYLVKRTGEKVFLECVQDMDHENMFWYRQDPGLGLRLIYFSYDVKMKEKGDIPEGYSVSREKKERFSLILESASTNQTSMYLCASRTGAGGSHEQYFGPGTRLTVT.

This chain connects TRBV5-1 to TRBJ2-7, with 12 bases identical to TRBD1. Trimming took 4 bases from V and 5 from J; bases not matched to a gene: 10. Germline V gene lookup returns CDR1 SGHRS and CDR2 YFSETQ. The CDR3 contains 16 residues. Here the CDR3 DNA reads TGCGCCAGCAGCCCGGGACAGGGGGCGCATATGAACGAGCAGTACTTC. Translated, it gives CASSPGQGAHMNEQYF. The whole variable domain, filled in from reference TRBV5-1 and TRBJ2-7, reads KAGVTQTPRYLIKTRGQQVTLSCSPISGHRSVSWYQQTPGQGLQFLFEYFSETQRNKGNFPGRFSGRQFSNSRSEMNVSTLELGDSALYLCASSPGQGAHMNEQYFGPGTRLTVT.

The chain couples TRBV4-1 to TRBJ2-1, with 10 bases that match TRBD2. Germline V gene sequence: CDR1 MGHRA, CDR2 YSYEKL. This CDR3 is built from 19 residues. The V and J ends lost 2 bases and 2 bases, in that order; junction bases with no gene match: 12. CDR3 nucleotides: TGCGCCAGCAGCCAACGGACTAGCGGTGCCGGGAGAGCCTACAATGAGCAGTTCTTC. It specifies CASSQRTSGAGRAYNEQFF.

The rearrangement uses TRBV9 and TRBJ1-1, with TRBD1 matching over 8 bases. The CDR3 has 14 residues. Unmatched junction bases numbered 8, after V lost 4 bases and J lost 6 bases. Germline V CDR1 and CDR2: SGDLS, YYNGEE. This CDR3 reads CASSPTGAGSEAFF. CDR3 DNA: TGTGCCAGCAGCCCGACAGGGGCCGGCTCTGAAGCTTTCTTT.

This chain uses TRBV6-4 with TRBJ1-6, with D perhaps matching TRBD1 (6 bases). Trimming took off 4 bases at V and 6 bases at J, with 10 bases between the two ends. CDR3 length: 14 residues. Germline V gene lookup returns CDR1 MRHNA and CDR2 SNTAGT. The CDR3 sequence: CASSADSLNSPLHF. The CDR3 bases are TGTGCCAGCAGTGCGGACAGCCTTAATTCACCCCTCCACTTT.

CDR3 region: CASSQDPVNTEAFF. CDR3 nucleotide sequence: TGCGCCAGCAGCCAAGACCCTGTGAACACTGAAGCTTTCTTT. The chain is built from TRBV4-1 and TRBJ1-1; D gene ambiguous. Trimming left V 0 bases short and J 0 bases short, with 5 bases between. The CDR3 sequence is 14 residues long. The germline V gene encodes CDR1 MGHRA and CDR2 YSYEKL.

The chain employs TRBV2 and TRBJ2-5; 14 bases align to TRBD2. Per germline, CDR1 SNHLY and CDR2 FYNNEI. This CDR3 contains 16 residues. The junction had 7 bases not matched to a gene; V was cut back by 5 bases and J by 5 bases. This CDR3 reads CASSPGLAGDVETQYF. The CDR3 nucleotides are TGTGCCAGCAGTCCGGGACTAGCGGGAGACGTGGAGACCCAGTACTTC.